The clone carrying this T cell receptor (beta chain) was counted only a few times. The Seattle patients joined while their infection was active and were tracked longitudinally afterward. Under the authors' procedure: How many nucleated cells were present was estimated from reference gene primer amplification. Generated by immunoSEQ multiplex PCR, the TCRdb table keeps only in-frame clones and is missing some. V and J calls and clone size are as listed in that table; D and trimming were resolved from the DNA. The data contain 120,000 to 150,000 clones, 70% to 90% of them singletons. The germline V and J ends were trimmed by 1 base and 7 bases, with 11 bases remaining between them. CDR3 length equals 14 residues. From germline, CDR1 is LNHDA and CDR2 SQIVND (reference sequence). The record originates from a study of blood T cell repertoires in COVID-19. Whole-study context: Donors in the United States, Italy and Spain gave samples during acute or convalescent COVID-19.

Sequences were obtained from peripheral blood. The receptor comes from a woman aged 60-70 years with COVID-19, enrolled during active disease. The chain combines TRBV19 with TRBJ1-5, with D perhaps matching TRBD1 (5 bases). The CDR3 is CASSIVGGDQPQHF. The CDR3 nucleotides read TGTGCCAGTAGTATAGTCGGCGGGGACCAGCCCCAGCATTTT.